These 30 T cell receptor beta chains originate from one sample sequenced in a study of blood T cell repertoires in COVID-19. The table came from immunoSEQ multiplex PCR; TCRdb's copy has only in-frame clones and leaves some out. The profile shows 75,000 to 90,000 clones, 90% of them singletons. The sequencing sample was made of peripheral blood. The receptors shown here come from a young man with COVID-19, enrolled during active disease.

The chain joins TRBV6-4 to TRBJ2-1; TRBD2 agrees at 9 bases. Per the germline V gene, CDR1 is MRHNA and CDR2 is SNTAGT. After removal of 0 bases from V and 4 bases from J, the junction contained 10 bases not matched to a gene. The CDR3 contains 18 residues. Written as DNA, the CDR3 is TGTGCCAGCAGTGACTCAGGGGTGGGTAGCGGGGGATACAATGAGCAGTTCTTC. It is translated as CASSDSGVGSGGYNEQFF.

The chain joins TRBV29-1 to TRBJ2-7, with TRBD2 matching over 13 bases. Germline trimming cut 7 bases from V and 4 bases from J; bases unmatched to any gene: 4. Germline V gene sequence: CDR1 SQVTM, CDR2 ANQGSEA. The CDR3 is 13 amino acids. This chain's CDR3 is CSATGLAGYEQYF. As DNA, the CDR3 is TGCAGCGCTACGGGACTAGCGGGATACGAGCAGTACTTC.

J is TRBJ1-6 and V is TRBV6-5; D gene ambiguous. The germline V and J ends were trimmed by 7 bases and 8 bases, with 18 bases remaining between them. CDR3 size: 15 residues. Germline V lookup: CDR1 MNHEY, CDR2 SVGAGI. CDR3 amino acids: CASTDPHRGDSPLHF. The CDR3 coding sequence is TGTGCCAGCACCGACCCACATCGAGGTGATTCACCCCTCCACTTT.

This rearrangement joins TRBV18 to TRBJ2-5, with D unresolved. Trimming left V 3 bases short and J 2 bases short, with 4 bases between. The CDR3 is made up of 12 amino acids. Germline V CDR1 and CDR2: KGHSH, LQKENI. In DNA, the CDR3 is TGTGCCAGCTCACCCGTGCAAGAGACCCAGTACTTC. It codes for CASSPVQETQYF.

V and J are TRBV4-1 and TRBJ1-5, with D possibly being TRBD1 (5 bases). Germline CDR1 and CDR2: MGHRA and YSYEKL. Trimming left V 3 bases short and J 7 bases short, with 10 bases between. The CDR3 sequence is 13 residues long. This chain's CDR3 is CASSHPGIQPQHF. In DNA, the CDR3 is TGCGCCAGCAGCCACCCAGGGATCCAGCCCCAGCATTTT.

This clone came up once. CDR3 sequence reads: CASSQGILAGGPGETQYF. In DNA, the CDR3 is TGCGCCAGCAGCCAAGGCATTTTAGCGGGAGGGCCTGGGGAGACCCAGTACTTC. This rearrangement joins TRBV4-3 to TRBJ2-5, with 11 bases identical to TRBD2. CDR1 and CDR2 (germline): LGHNA, YSLEER. Trimming removed 1 base from V and 5 bases from J; junction bases left unmatched: 12. The CDR3 covers 18 residues.

This clone was recorded a few times. CDR3 coding DNA: TGTGCCAGCAGTTTCCGGGACAGGGTTTCGGATGGCTACACCTTC. Translation gives CASSFRDRVSDGYTF. V is TRBV28 and J is TRBJ1-2; 9 bases agree with TRBD1. The CDR3 runs 15 residues. CDR1 MDHEN and CDR2 SYDVKM come from the germline V gene. With V trimmed by 3 bases and J by 6 bases, 8 bases remained unmatched.

This clone was counted a single time. V is TRBV7-2 and J is TRBJ2-5; 12 nucleotides line up with TRBD1. Trimming cost V 5 bases and J 4 bases; bases outside gene matches: 5. The CDR3 sequence is 15 residues long. From germline, CDR1 is SGHTA and CDR2 FQGNSA. The CDR3 loop is CASSQGQGASETQYF. Here the CDR3 DNA reads TGTGCCAGCAGCCAGGGACAGGGGGCATCAGAGACCCAGTACTTC.

The CDR3 reads CASSQDRMNTEAFF. CDR3 nucleotides: TGTGCCAGTAGCCAGGACAGGATGAACACTGAAGCTTTCTTT. The rearrangement uses TRBV19 and TRBJ1-1, with 7 nucleotides matching TRBD1. V was clipped by 6 bases and J by 0 bases; unmatched bases: 4. Germline V gene data show CDR1 as LNHDA and CDR2 as SQIVND (reference sequence). The CDR3 runs to 14 residues.

The V and J genes are TRBV6-5 and TRBJ2-4; D is perhaps TRBD1 (6 bases). The V end lost 5 bases, the J end lost 10 bases, and 9 bases lay between the germline ends. Germline CDR1 is MNHEY and CDR2 is SVGAGI. This CDR3 is built from 11 residues. The CDR3 DNA reads TGTGCCAGCAGTAAAACAGGGATTCAGTACTTC. It is translated as CASSKTGIQYF.

This chain connects TRBV13 to TRBJ2-3, with 7 nucleotides matching TRBD2. V was pared by 7 bases and J by 1 base, with 8 bases of the junction left unmatched. Per germline, CDR1 PRHDT and CDR2 FYEKMQ (reference sequence). The CDR3 runs 15 residues. In nucleotides, the CDR3 is TGTGCCAGCATCCTCGGAGGGAGGGGCACAGATACGCAGTATTTT. Translating gives CASILGGRGTDTQYF.

This clone turned up a few times. The genes are TRBV11-2 and TRBJ2-7, with 11 positions matching TRBD1. This CDR3 is 14 amino acids long. Germline CDR1 SGHAT, CDR2 FQNNGV. J gave up 7 bases and V 5 bases, and 7 bases lay outside the gene matches. CDR3 protein: CASSAGQGAGEQYF. The CDR3 DNA reads TGTGCCAGCAGCGCAGGACAGGGGGCAGGGGAGCAGTACTTC.

This clone came up a few times. One junction end disagrees with the germline gene, perhaps due to a read error. This chain connects TRBV2 to TRBJ2-7; D is unclear. Germline assignment: CDR1 SNHLY and CDR2 FYNNEI. The CDR3 covers 12 residues. CDR3 nucleotides: TGTGCCAGCAGTGGTCGGTTACGCGAGTTTTTATTC. It translates to CASSGRLREFLF. The complete variable domain, with remaining parts taken from reference TRBV2 and TRBJ2-7, reads EPEVTQTPSHQVTQMGQEVILRCVPISNHLYFYWYRQILGQKVEFLVSFYNNEISEKSEIFDDQFSVERPDGSNFTLKIRSTKLEDSAMYFCASSGRLREFLFGPGTRLTVT.

This CDR3 is CASSQSGAGVHILSYEQYF. CDR3 nucleotides: TGCGCCAGCAGTCAATCGGGGGCAGGGGTCCACATCCTCTCCTACGAGCAGTACTTC. The chain has TRBV23-1 and TRBJ2-7, with D perhaps TRBD1 (6 bases). TRBV23-1 is identified as an open reading frame with a role that is uncertain. The V end was cut by 0 bases, the J end by 0 bases, with 21 bases between. The CDR3 extends over 19 amino acids.

This clone was counted only a few times. The chain carries TRBV28 and TRBJ2-7; 7 bases align to TRBD2. CDR1 is MDHEN and CDR2 is SYDVKM in the germline V gene. The junction had 2 bases not matched to a gene; V was cut back by 1 base and J by 2 bases. CDR3 size: 14 residues. The CDR3 DNA reads as TGTGCCAGCAGTTTATACGGGAGGACCTACGAGCAGTACTTC. It translates to CASSLYGRTYEQYF.

This rearrangement joins TRBV2 to TRBJ2-2; TRBD1 is a possible D gene (5 bases). This CDR3 contains 14 residues. Per the germline V gene, CDR1 is SNHLY and CDR2 is FYNNEI. V dropped 8 bases and J dropped 4 bases, with 14 bases sitting between them. In DNA, the CDR3 is TGTGCCAGCGGTACAGGAGTGGGCACCGGGGAGCTGTTTTTT. This encodes CASGTGVGTGELFF.

The chain recombines TRBV6-5 with TRBJ2-7; D possibly corresponds to TRBD1 (6 bases). The CDR3 extends over 13 amino acids. The V end was cut by 8 bases, the J end by 0 bases, with 11 bases between. CDR1 and CDR2 from the germline V gene are MNHEY and SVGAGI. CDR3 bases: TGTGCCAGCTTGGGACACGACTCCTACGAGCAGTACTTC. It codes for CASLGHDSYEQYF.

The J gene is TRBJ1-1, the V gene TRBV12-3 or TRBV12-4; D may be TRBD1 (6 bases). This CDR3 contains 13 residues. V was pared by 7 bases and J by 1 base, with 10 bases between. DNA for the CDR3: TGTGCCAGCACTCCGGACAGGAACACTGAAGCTTTCTTT. Translated, it gives CASTPDRNTEAFF.

Only one count was recorded for this clone. The chain has TRBV27 and TRBJ2-7, with 8 positions matching TRBD2. With V trimmed by 2 bases and J by 5 bases, 5 bases remained unmatched. This CDR3 is built from 14 residues. The germline gives CDR1 MNHEY, CDR2 SMNVEV (reference sequence). The CDR3 bases are TGTGCCAGCAGTTTAAGCGGGAGTCACGACGAGCAGTACTTC. It yields the protein CASSLSGSHDEQYF.

The chain links TRBV2 to TRBJ1-1, with D hard to call. This CDR3 region has 13 residues. Germline lookup yields CDR1 SNHLY and CDR2 FYNNEI. Trimming stripped 1 base from V and 0 bases from J, with 3 bases between. CDR3 coding DNA: TGTGCCAGCAGTGAAGAGCTGAACACTGAAGCTTTCTTT. Translating gives CASSEELNTEAFF.

The V call is TRBV28, the J call TRBJ1-5, with TRBD1 identical over 8 bases. This CDR3 has 14 residues. Germline lookup yields CDR1 MDHEN and CDR2 SYDVKM. With 6 bases clipped from V and 3 bases from J, the junction kept 4 bases outside the gene matches. CDR3 nucleotide sequence: TGTGCCAGCAGGCAGACAGGGGACAATCAGCCCCAGCATTTT. Residues: CASRQTGDNQPQHF.

The rearrangement joins TRBV12-1 to TRBJ2-1; no check of the table's D call, TRBD2, against the DNA was made. TRBV12-1 is designated a pseudogene. The CDR3 contains 17 residues. The CDR3 DNA sequence: TGTGCCAGCAGCTTCCCCACTAGCGGGAGGGCCGGGGATGAGCAGTTCTTC. Amino acids: CASSFPTSGRAGDEQFF.

This chain connects TRBV4-3 to TRBJ1-5; weak D call: TRBD1 (5 bases). Germline CDR1 reads LGHNA; CDR2 reads YSLEER. V lost 0 bases and J 10 bases, leaving 10 bases between the germline ends. The CDR3 has 13 amino acids. The CDR3 DNA reads as TGCGCCAGCAGCCAAGATCAGGGATTACCCCAGCATTTT. Protein sequence: CASSQDQGLPQHF.

The V and J genes are TRBV10-3 and TRBJ1-2, with 8 nucleotides matching TRBD1. The CDR3 spans 15 residues. The germline gives CDR1 ENHRY, CDR2 SYGVKD. The J segment lost 0 bases and the V segment lost 7 bases, leaving 7 bases of the junction unmatched. CDR3 loop: CAIMDPGGSNYGYTF. CDR3 coding DNA: TGTGCCATCATGGATCCAGGGGGCTCTAACTATGGCTACACCTTC.

The chain has TRBV28 and TRBJ1-1; tentative D call: TRBD1 (5 bases). The CDR3 spans 15 residues. V lost 5 bases and J 2 bases, leaving 15 bases between the germline ends. CDR1 and CDR2 (germline): MDHEN, SYDVKM. CDR3 DNA sequence: TGTGCCAGCAGTGCGTTCGACAGACCTAACACTGAAGCTTTCTTT. This codes for CASSAFDRPNTEAFF.

As regards this clone: The junction does not match germline at one end; this may be a read error. This chain connects TRBV15 to TRBJ2-1; 7 bases line up with TRBD2. Looked up from germline, CDR1 is LNHNV and CDR2 is YYDKDF (reference sequence). This CDR3 region has 16 residues. This CDR3 reads CATSGEPSGPYNEQFF. In DNA, the CDR3 is TGTGCCACCAGCGGAGAGCCTAGCGGCCCCTACAATGAGCAGTTCTTC.

The chain links TRBV14 to TRBJ2-5, with D unclear. Trimming stripped 3 bases from V and 0 bases from J, with 5 bases between. Germline CDR1 SGHDN, CDR2 FVKESK. The CDR3 spans 13 residues. DNA of the CDR3: TGTGCCAGCAGCCACCAGTACCAAGAGACCCAGTACTTC. Protein: CASSHQYQETQYF.

The chain carries TRBV14 and TRBJ2-2, with 9 bases aligning to TRBD2. Germline loops: CDR1 SGHDN, CDR2 FVKESK. This CDR3 region has 17 residues. Losses at the gene ends were 2 bases for V and 5 bases for J; bases not matched to a gene: 9. As DNA, the CDR3 is TGTGCCAGCAGCCAACGTAATAGCGGGAGTGGAACCGGGGAGCTGTTTTTT. This sequence encodes CASSQRNSGSGTGELFF.

V is TRBV28 and J is TRBJ1-2; D perhaps matches TRBD1 (6 bases). Germline CDR1 is MDHEN and CDR2 is SYDVKM. The CDR3 is 12 residues long. V dropped 4 bases and J dropped 7 bases, with 10 bases sitting between them. The CDR3 DNA reads as TGTGCCAGCAGTTACAGGGTGGGTGGCTACACCTTC. It is translated as CASSYRVGGYTF.

This clone turned up a few times. This chain uses TRBV4-3 with TRBJ2-7; 8 bases agree with TRBD1. The V gene end was trimmed by 1 base and the J gene end by 6 bases; junction bases not matched to a gene: 8. CDR1 and CDR2 (germline): LGHNA, YSLEER. CDR3 length: 15 residues. This CDR3 reads CASSQAHRGIGEQYF. The CDR3 DNA reads as TGCGCCAGCAGCCAAGCGCACAGGGGGATAGGCGAGCAGTACTTC.